The 11 T cell receptor beta chains presented below share a single source sample, sequenced in a study of T-cell reconstitution after alpha-beta-depleted transplantation in children. TCRbeta library construction was performed incorporating unique molecular identifiers. TCRdb itself ran the PCR reads through MiXCR, one entry per CDR3 protein. The table has some 120,000 distinct CDR3 sequences, approximately 8.7% seen once; the top ten hold 24%. This specimen was PBMCs, mostly from graft donor cells, taken 180 days after TCRalphabeta/CD19-depleted stem cell transplant. All receptors derive from a girl under three years old who had a stem cell transplant for combined immunodeficiency, so the T cells may come from the graft donor.

This clonotype was picked up a small number of times. This sequence joins TRBV7-8 and TRBJ1-5; D ambiguous. The CDR3 spans 12 residues. Germline V gene lookup returns CDR1 SGHVS and CDR2 FQNEAQ. The germline V and J ends were trimmed by 5 bases and 0 bases, with 2 bases remaining between them. The CDR3 DNA reads as TGTGCCAGCAGCAATAGCAATCAGCCCCAGCATTTT. Its translation: CASSNSNQPQHF.

Notes on this clonotype: The junction shows a germline mismatch at one end, possibly a read error. V and J are TRBV12-3 or TRBV12-4 and TRBJ2-7; TRBD1 aligns across 8 bases. The CDR3 consists of 17 residues. The CDR3 DNA is TGTGACAGCAGTTTAGGACAGGGAAAGGTCTTTGGCTACGAGCAGTACTTC. Translation: CDSSLGQGKVFGYEQYF.

This clonotype was seen a few times. The rearrangement uses TRBV7-2 and TRBJ1-6; D uncertain. Deletions cut 4 bases from V and 9 bases from J, with 19 bases between. Germline V gene lookup returns CDR1 SGHTA and CDR2 FQGNSA. This CDR3 contains 16 residues. The CDR3 here is CASSSPLLSIGSPLHF. CDR3 DNA sequence: TGTGCCAGCAGCTCGCCCCTTCTAAGTATTGGTTCACCCCTCCACTTT.

This clonotype was detected many times. V usage is TRBV29-1 and J usage is TRBJ2-7; 7 bases line up with TRBD2. The junction had 8 bases not matched to a gene; V was cut back by 6 bases and J by 0 bases. Per germline, CDR1 SQVTM and CDR2 ANQGSEA. CDR3 length equals 14 residues. In DNA form, the CDR3 reads TGCAGCGTCCAGAAGGGAGGGAGCTCCTACGAGCAGTACTTC. It encodes CSVQKGGSSYEQYF.

This clonotype was found a few times. Here the CDR3 DNA reads TGCAGTGCTAGTAATCGCGCCAGCGGCTACAATGAGCAGTTCTTC. Its translation: CSASNRASGYNEQFF. The chain employs TRBV20-1 and TRBJ2-1; maybe TRBD2 (5 bases). V was cut by 3 bases and J by 3 bases, with 15 bases left in between. CDR3 length: 15 residues. Germline-derived CDR1 and CDR2 are DFQATT and SNEGSKA (reference sequence).

The rearrangement joins TRBV6-1 to TRBJ2-7; D is unclear. Trimming left V 3 bases short and J 0 bases short, with 9 bases between. CDR3 size: 14 residues. Germline lookup yields CDR1 MNHNS and CDR2 SASEGT. CDR3 protein: CASSEHGNSYEQYF. The CDR3 DNA reads as TGTGCCAGCAGTGAGCACGGTAACTCCTACGAGCAGTACTTC.

This sequence joins TRBV10-3 and TRBJ2-7; D gene uncertain. Per the germline V gene, CDR1 is ENHRY and CDR2 is SYGVKD. V lost 6 bases, J lost 0 bases, and 6 bases lay in between. The CDR3 is 12 amino acids. The chain's CDR3 is CAIRAGSYEQYF. In DNA form, the CDR3 reads TGTGCCATCAGGGCAGGCTCCTACGAGCAGTACTTC.

There are a few counts of this clonotype. The chain uses TRBV7-8 and TRBJ2-7, with D uncertain. Deletions cut 0 bases from V and 5 bases from J, with 14 bases between. CDR1 and CDR2 from the germline V gene are SGHVS and FQNEAQ. The CDR3 runs to 15 residues. CDR3 in amino acids: CASSLARRPQHEQYF. CDR3 in DNA: TGTGCCAGCAGCTTAGCGCGTAGACCCCAACACGAGCAGTACTTC.

The rearrangement links TRBV15 to TRBJ2-1; no clear D gene. The CDR3 runs 18 residues. The ends were cut back, 0 bases at V and 5 bases at J, with 20 bases in the middle. Looked up from germline, CDR1 is LNHNV and CDR2 is YYDKDF (reference sequence). The CDR3 region is CATSRDKRTPYRNNEQFF. The CDR3 DNA follows: TGTGCCACCAGCAGAGATAAGAGAACCCCTTATAGGAACAATGAGCAGTTCTTC.

The chain carries TRBV20-1 and TRBJ2-7; D perhaps matches TRBD2 (6 bases). The germline V gene encodes CDR1 DFQATT and CDR2 SNEGSKA (reference sequence). The V gene lost 6 bases and the J gene lost 0 bases, with 15 bases spanning the gap. The CDR3 is 14 residues long. CDR3 residues: CSASPGDGSYEQYF. The DNA of the CDR3 is TGCAGTGCCAGCCCGGGGGACGGCTCCTACGAGCAGTACTTC.

This clonotype came up a few times. The V and J genes are TRBV4-1 and TRBJ1-6; a possible D gene is TRBD1 (6 bases). Germline lookup yields CDR1 MGHRA and CDR2 YSYEKL. The CDR3 totals 15 residues. V shed 6 bases and J shed 10 bases, with 19 bases lying between them. The CDR3 region is CASRVTEDSKSPLHF. In DNA, the CDR3 is TGCGCCAGCAGAGTCACCGAGGACAGCAAGTCACCCCTCCACTTT.